This TCR beta chain comes out of a study of cytomegalovirus exposure and HLA in healthy donors. General study findings and limits: Most TCR beta V segments were productive about 90% or about 30% of the time in an earlier analysis. An analysis that came later showed most CMV-associated TCR beta chains appearing HLA-restricted. The study put under 200 TCR beta chains on its list as cytomegalovirus-associated.

This clone was counted once. As yet, its antigen is unknown. Looked up from germline, CDR1 is SEHNR and CDR2 is FQNEAQ (reference sequence). The V and J ends lost 3 bases and 0 bases respectively, with 11 bases between them. CDR3 length: 15 amino acids. Researchers ran the PCR with 60 Vbeta and 13 Jbeta primers. Libraries were prepared by immunoSEQ multiplex PCR; TCRdb keeps only in-frame clonotypes and omits some of them. The sample contains 200,000 to 250,000 clones, over 65% of which appear only once. V is TRBV7-9 and J is TRBJ1-1; possible D gene TRBD1, 5 bases. This TCR was sampled from a young man in good health and CMV-seronegative. Sequenced: PBMCs. As DNA, the CDR3 is TGTGCCAGCAGCTTTCGCAGGGAGGTGAACACTGAAGCTTTCTTT. This sequence encodes CASSFRREVNTEAFF.